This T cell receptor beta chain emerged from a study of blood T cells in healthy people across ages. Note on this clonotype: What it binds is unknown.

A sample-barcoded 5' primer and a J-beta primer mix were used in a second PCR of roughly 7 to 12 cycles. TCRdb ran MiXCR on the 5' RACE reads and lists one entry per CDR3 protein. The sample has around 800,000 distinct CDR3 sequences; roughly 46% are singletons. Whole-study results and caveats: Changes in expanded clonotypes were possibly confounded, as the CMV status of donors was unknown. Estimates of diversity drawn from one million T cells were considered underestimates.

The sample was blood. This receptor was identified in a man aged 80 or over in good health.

In DNA form, the CDR3 reads TGTGCCAGCAATCTCGGGGCTAGCGGGAGAAGTGAGCAGTTCTTC. It specifies CASNLGASGRSEQFF. The chain employs TRBV12-3 or TRBV12-4 and TRBJ2-1; TRBD2 matches 10 bases. This CDR3 is built from 15 residues. V trimming: 7 bases; J trimming: 9 bases; junction bases outside the gene matches: 12.